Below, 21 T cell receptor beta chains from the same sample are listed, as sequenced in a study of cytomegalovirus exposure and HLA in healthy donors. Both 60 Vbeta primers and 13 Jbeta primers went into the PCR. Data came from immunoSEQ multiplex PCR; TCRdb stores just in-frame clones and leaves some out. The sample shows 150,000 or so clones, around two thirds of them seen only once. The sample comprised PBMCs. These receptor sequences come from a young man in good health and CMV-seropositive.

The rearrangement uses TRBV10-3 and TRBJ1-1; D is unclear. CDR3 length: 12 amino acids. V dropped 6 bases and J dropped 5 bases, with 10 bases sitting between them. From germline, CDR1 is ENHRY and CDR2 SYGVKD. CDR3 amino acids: CAISAERTEAFF. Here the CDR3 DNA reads TGTGCCATCAGCGCAGAGAGGACTGAAGCTTTCTTT.

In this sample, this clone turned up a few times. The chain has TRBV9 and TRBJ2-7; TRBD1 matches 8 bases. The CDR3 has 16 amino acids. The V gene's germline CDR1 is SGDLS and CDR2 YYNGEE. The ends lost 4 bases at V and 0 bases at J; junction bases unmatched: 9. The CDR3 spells CASSTQTGADSYEQYF. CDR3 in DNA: TGTGCCAGCAGCACTCAGACAGGGGCGGACTCCTACGAGCAGTACTTC.

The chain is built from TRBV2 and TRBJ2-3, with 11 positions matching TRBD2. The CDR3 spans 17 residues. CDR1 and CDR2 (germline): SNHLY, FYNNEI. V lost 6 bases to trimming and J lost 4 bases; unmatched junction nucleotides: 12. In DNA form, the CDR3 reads TGTGCCAGCAGGTTGTCCACTAGCGGGAGAATCCCAGATACGCAGTATTTT. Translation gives CASRLSTSGRIPDTQYF.

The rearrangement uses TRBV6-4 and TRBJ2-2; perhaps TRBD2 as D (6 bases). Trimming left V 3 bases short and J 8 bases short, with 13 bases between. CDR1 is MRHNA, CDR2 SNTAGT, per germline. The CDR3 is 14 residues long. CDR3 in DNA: TGTGCCAGCAGTGAATCCGGGGGAGCGGGGGAGCTGTTTTTT. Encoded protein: CASSESGGAGELFF.

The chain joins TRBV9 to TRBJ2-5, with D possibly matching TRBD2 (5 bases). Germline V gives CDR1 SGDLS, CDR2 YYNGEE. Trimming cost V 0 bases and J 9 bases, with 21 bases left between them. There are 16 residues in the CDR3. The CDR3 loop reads CASSVDLGSGRVAQYF. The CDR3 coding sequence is TGTGCCAGCAGCGTAGACTTGGGGAGCGGTCGGGTGGCCCAGTACTTC.

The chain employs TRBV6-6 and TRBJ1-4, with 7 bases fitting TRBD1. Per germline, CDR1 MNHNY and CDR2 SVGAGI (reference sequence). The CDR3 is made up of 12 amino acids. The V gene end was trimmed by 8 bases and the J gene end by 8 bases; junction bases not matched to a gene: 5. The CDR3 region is CASGSGGEKLFF. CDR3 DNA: TGTGCCAGCGGGTCAGGGGGAGAAAAACTGTTTTTT.

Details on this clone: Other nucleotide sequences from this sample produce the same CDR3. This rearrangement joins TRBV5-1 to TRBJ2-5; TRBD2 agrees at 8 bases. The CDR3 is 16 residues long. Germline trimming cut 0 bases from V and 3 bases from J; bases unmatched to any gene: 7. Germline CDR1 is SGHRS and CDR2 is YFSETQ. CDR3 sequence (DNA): TGCGCCAGCAGCTTGGGGTTAGCGGGATCCGAAGAGACCCAGTACTTC. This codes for CASSLGLAGSEETQYF.

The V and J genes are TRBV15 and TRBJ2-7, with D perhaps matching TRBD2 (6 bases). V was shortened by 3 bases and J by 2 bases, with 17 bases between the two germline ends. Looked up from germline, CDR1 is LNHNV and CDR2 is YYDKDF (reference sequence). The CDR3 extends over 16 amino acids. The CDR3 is CATSRSWRVNTYEQYF. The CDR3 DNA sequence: TGTGCCACCAGCAGGAGTTGGAGGGTTAACACCTACGAGCAGTACTTC.

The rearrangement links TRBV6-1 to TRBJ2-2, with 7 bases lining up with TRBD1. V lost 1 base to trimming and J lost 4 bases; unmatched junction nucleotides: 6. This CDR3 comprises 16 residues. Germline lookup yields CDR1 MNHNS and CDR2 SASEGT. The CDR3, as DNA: TGTGCCAGCAGTGAAGTGACCGGGACAGCCACCGGGGAGCTGTTTTTT. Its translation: CASSEVTGTATGELFF.

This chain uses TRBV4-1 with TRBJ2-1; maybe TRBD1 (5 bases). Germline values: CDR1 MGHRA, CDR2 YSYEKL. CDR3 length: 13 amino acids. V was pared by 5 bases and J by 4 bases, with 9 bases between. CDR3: CASSSDKYNEQFF. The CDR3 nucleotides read TGCGCCAGCAGCTCGGACAAATACAATGAGCAGTTCTTC.

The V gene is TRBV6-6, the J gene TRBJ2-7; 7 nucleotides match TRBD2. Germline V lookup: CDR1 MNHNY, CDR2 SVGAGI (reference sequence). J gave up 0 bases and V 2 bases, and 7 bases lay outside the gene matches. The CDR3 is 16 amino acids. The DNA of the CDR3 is TGTGCCAGCAGTTACCTTAGCGGGTCGAGCTCCTACGAGCAGTACTTC. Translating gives CASSYLSGSSSYEQYF.

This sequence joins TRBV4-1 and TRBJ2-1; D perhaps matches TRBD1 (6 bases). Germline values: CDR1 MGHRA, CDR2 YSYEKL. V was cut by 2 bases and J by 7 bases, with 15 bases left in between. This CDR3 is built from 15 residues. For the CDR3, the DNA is TGCGCCAGCAGCCAACCAATGGACAGCCGGAATGAGCAGTTCTTC. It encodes CASSQPMDSRNEQFF.

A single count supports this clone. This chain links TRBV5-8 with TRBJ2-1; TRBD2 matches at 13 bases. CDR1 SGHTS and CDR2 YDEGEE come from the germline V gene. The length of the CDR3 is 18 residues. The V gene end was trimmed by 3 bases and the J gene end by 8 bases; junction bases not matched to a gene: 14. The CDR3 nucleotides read TGTGCCAGCAGCTCTACTAGCGGGAGGGCCTATTACTTCCATGAGCAGTTCTTC. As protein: CASSSTSGRAYYFHEQFF.

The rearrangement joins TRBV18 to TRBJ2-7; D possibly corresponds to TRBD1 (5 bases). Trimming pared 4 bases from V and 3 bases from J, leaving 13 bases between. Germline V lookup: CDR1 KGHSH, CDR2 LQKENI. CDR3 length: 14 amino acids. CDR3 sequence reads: CASSRQTEFYEQYF. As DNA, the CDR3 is TGTGCCAGCTCACGTCAGACAGAGTTCTACGAGCAGTACTTC.

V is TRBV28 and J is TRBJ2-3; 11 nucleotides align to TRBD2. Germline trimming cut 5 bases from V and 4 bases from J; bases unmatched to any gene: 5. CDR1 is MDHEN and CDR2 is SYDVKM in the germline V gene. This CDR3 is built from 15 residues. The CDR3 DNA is TGTGCCAGCAGTCGTTTAGCGGGAGGGGCAGATACGCAGTATTTT. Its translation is CASSRLAGGADTQYF.

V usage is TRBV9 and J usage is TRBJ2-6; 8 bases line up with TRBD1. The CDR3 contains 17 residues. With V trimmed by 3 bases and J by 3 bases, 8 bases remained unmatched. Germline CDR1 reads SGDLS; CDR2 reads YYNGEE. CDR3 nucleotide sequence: TGTGCCAGCAGCGCCAGGGGGCAAGCTTTTGGGGCCAACGTCCTGACTTTC. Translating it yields CASSARGQAFGANVLTF.

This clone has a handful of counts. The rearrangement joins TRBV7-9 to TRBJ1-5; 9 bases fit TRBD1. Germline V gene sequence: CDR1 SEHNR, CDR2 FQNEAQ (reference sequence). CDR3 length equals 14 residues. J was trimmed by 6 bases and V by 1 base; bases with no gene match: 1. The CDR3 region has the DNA TGTGCCAGCAGCTTAGGGACAGGGGTTCAGCCCCAGCATTTT. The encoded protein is CASSLGTGVQPQHF.

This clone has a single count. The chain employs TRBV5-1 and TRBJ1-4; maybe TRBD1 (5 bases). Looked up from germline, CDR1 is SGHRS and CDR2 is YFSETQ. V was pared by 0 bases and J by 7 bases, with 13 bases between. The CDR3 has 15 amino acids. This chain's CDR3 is CASSLAGADFEKLFF. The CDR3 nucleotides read TGCGCCAGCAGCTTGGCTGGGGCAGATTTTGAAAAACTGTTTTTT.

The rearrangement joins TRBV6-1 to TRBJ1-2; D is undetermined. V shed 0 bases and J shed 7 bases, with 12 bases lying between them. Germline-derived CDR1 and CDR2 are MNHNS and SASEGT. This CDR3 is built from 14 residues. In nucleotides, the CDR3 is TGTGCCAGCAGTGAAGCGGGGAGGGAGTCTGGCTACACCTTC. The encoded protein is CASSEAGRESGYTF.

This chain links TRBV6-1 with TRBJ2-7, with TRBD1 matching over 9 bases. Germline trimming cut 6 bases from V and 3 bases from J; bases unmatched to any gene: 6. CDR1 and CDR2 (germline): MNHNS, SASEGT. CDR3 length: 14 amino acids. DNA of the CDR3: TGTGCCAGCAGCAAACGGACAGGGGACTACGAGCAGTACTTC. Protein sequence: CASSKRTGDYEQYF.

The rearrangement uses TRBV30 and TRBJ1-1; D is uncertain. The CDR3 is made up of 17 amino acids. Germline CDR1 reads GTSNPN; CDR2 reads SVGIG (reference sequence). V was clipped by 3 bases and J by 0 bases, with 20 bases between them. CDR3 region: CAWRAPSQILMNTEAFF. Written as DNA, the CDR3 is TGTGCCTGGAGAGCCCCGTCCCAAATCCTCATGAACACTGAAGCTTTCTTT.